Presented here are 8 T cell receptor beta chains from one specimen sequenced in a study of shared clonotypes between healthy human individuals (TCRdb year 2020). CD8 naive samples were CD45RO-negative cells positively selected for CCR7, giving a CD45RA+CCR7+ population that excluded TemRA cells. Preparation of the library involved the immunoSEQ multiplex PCR assay. TCRdb mirrors the immuneACCESS table, restricted to in-frame sequences. Some clones are absent from its copies; in checked studies, under half trace to an unresolved V gene, and the reason for the others is unknown. The sample contains some 2 million clones, approximately 94% of them found a single time. The ten largest make up 0.85% to 1.3% of the sample. Input material: naive CD8+ T cells sorted from blood. Explained via the paper, the cell subset or site label denotes: CD45RA+CCR7+. The origin of the receptors is a man younger than 35 in good health.

With regard to this clone: Other DNA sequences within the sample encode an identical CDR3. V gene TRBV28 combines with J gene TRBJ1-5; possibly TRBD1 for D (6 bases). Per the germline V gene, CDR1 is MDHEN and CDR2 is SYDVKM. This CDR3 has 14 residues. V lost 6 bases, J lost 4 bases, and 13 bases lay in between. This chain's CDR3 is CASSLRGGNQPQHF. CDR3 sequence (DNA): TGTGCCAGCAGCCTTCGAGGGGGGAATCAGCCCCAGCATTTT.

This chain uses TRBV7-9 with TRBJ1-3; D unresolved. The CDR3 runs 12 residues. Trimming took off 5 bases at V and 2 bases at J, with 4 bases between the two ends. The germline CDR1 and CDR2 sequences are SEHNR and FQNEAQ (reference sequence). CDR3 DNA: TGTGCCAGCAGCGAAACTGGAAACACCATATATTTT. It translates to CASSETGNTIYF.

V and J are TRBV10-3 and TRBJ2-7; maybe TRBD2 (5 bases). The CDR3 runs 14 residues. V lost 11 bases and J lost 0, with 17 bases in between. Germline assignment: CDR1 ENHRY and CDR2 SYGVKD. CDR3 sequence: CAPRRGQSSYEQYF. The CDR3 bases are TGTGCCCCCCGTAGAGGGCAGAGCTCCTACGAGCAGTACTTC.

The count of this clone is one. The same CDR3 is also encoded by other DNA sequences in this sample. This rearrangement joins TRBV9 to TRBJ2-5; 11 bases are a match to TRBD2. Germline-derived CDR1 and CDR2 are SGDLS and YYNGEE. Trimming took 4 bases from V and 4 from J; bases not matched to a gene: 6. The CDR3 runs to 15 residues. CDR3 DNA sequence: TGTGCCAGCAGCCCTTCGCTAGCGGGAGGAGAGACCCAGTACTTC. Encoded protein: CASSPSLAGGETQYF.

The V call is TRBV6-5, the J call TRBJ1-2, with TRBD1 matching 8 bases. Germline loops: CDR1 MNHEY, CDR2 SVGAGI. The junction had 6 bases not matched to a gene; V was cut back by 2 bases and J by 4 bases. The CDR3 loop spans 15 amino acids. CDR3 region: CASSYGSGGLYGYTF. DNA for the CDR3: TGTGCCAGCAGTTACGGGTCAGGGGGCCTCTATGGCTACACCTTC.

The rearrangement links TRBV7-9 to TRBJ2-1, with no clear D. V dropped 0 bases and J dropped 0 bases, with 9 bases sitting between them. Germline V lookup: CDR1 SEHNR, CDR2 FQNEAQ (reference sequence). This CDR3 spans 16 amino acids. Here the CDR3 reads CASSLAERSSYNEQFF. CDR3 coding DNA: TGTGCCAGCAGCTTAGCGGAGAGGAGCTCCTACAATGAGCAGTTCTTC. Looking up the rest from reference TRBV7-9 and TRBJ2-1 gives the full variable domain: DTGVSQNPRHKITKRGQNVTFRCDPISEHNRLYWYRQTLGQGPEFLTYFQNEAQLEKSRLLSDRFSAERPKGSFSTLEIQRTEQGDSAMYLCASSLAERSSYNEQFFGPGTRLTVL.

The genes are TRBV6-6 and TRBJ2-5; D uncertain. The CDR3 totals 12 residues. V was clipped by 6 bases and J by 5 bases, with 10 bases between them. Germline CDR1 MNHNY, CDR2 SVGAGI (reference sequence). The CDR3 loop is CASSPSVETQYF. Here the CDR3 DNA reads TGTGCCAGCAGCCCGAGCGTGGAGACCCAGTACTTC.

V is TRBV9 and J is TRBJ2-1, with 11 positions matching TRBD2. Unmatched junction bases numbered 5, after V lost 0 bases and J lost 6 bases. This CDR3 is 16 amino acids long. Germline values: CDR1 SGDLS, CDR2 YYNGEE. The chain's CDR3 is CASSVVGTSGPNEQFF. The CDR3 DNA reads as TGTGCCAGCAGCGTAGTTGGGACTAGCGGCCCCAATGAGCAGTTCTTC.